This T cell receptor beta chain was captured by sequencing in a study of low-dose radiotherapy and immunotherapy resistance in tumors (dated 2022 in TCRdb). About the investigation overall: Patients in Cohort 1 were given 0.5 Gy per fraction every 2 weeks, and the prescribed total PTV dose was 6.5 Gy. Cohort 2 received 1 Gy per fraction every two weeks, with a total of 13 Gy over 26 weeks. Nivolumab was administered intravenously as a 240 mg flat dose every two weeks, and ipilimumab was administered intravenously at 1 mg/kg every six weeks. Intravenous cyclophosphamide at 200 mg/m2 was administered every two weeks, one day ahead of each radiation and immunotherapy administration. Starting on cycle 1 day 1, patients took 300 mg of aspirin by mouth once a day for four cycles. The trial did not randomize participants into treatment groups. Eight patients were included in the translational analysis: three from the first dose cohort and the first five from the second dose cohort.

These reads were obtained on an Illumina HiSeq 2500. To make first-strand cDNA, Superscript III was used along with a set of TRAV- and TRBV-specific primers so that both the TCRalpha and TCRbeta chains were covered. TCRs were amplified with Phusion for approximately 21 PCR cycles, with a constant-region primer paired with the adapter attached to the V primers. The MessageAmp II aRNA Amplification Kit was used to amplify the isolated mRNA, with in vitro transcription run for approximately 15 hours at 37 degrees C. mRNA for TCR sequencing was isolated with the Dynabeads mRNA DIRECT Purification Kit. Indexed Illumina adapters were added in a second 25-cycle Phusion PCR, and the resulting products were purified with AMPure XP beads. The paper's data handling went like this. Using custom Perl scripts, TCR sequences encoding the same protein were pooled, out-of-frame sequences were removed, and the abundance of each clonotype was computed. The analysis excluded TCR sequences that were supported by just one read. Repertoire metrics included Shannon entropy, Gini index, clonality, richness, and frequency of TCRs shared between repertoires. The public reads were reprocessed in TCRdb via fastp at Q25 and MiXCR, keeping in-frame beta chains. Each entry merges the rows of one CDR3 protein and shows their most common DNA and genes. The V and J calls were not made by the authors but by TCRdb's processing. This sample has about 64,000 distinct CDR3 sequences in its table, and more than 20% of those were observed once. The ten largest clones represent around 6.7% of the sample.

This clonotype was seen many times. What antigen it recognizes has not been identified. No base-level quality is on record; no much larger clone is a single base apart. Based on the germline V gene, the CDR1 and CDR2 sequences are MNHEY and SVGEGT. The cysteine opens and the phenylalanine closes a CDR3 of 17 amino acids. Of the read, only the CDR3 DNA is kept; its 51 bases are in frame from base 1. Trimming leaves V shorter by 6 bases and J shorter by 3 bases, with the junction holding 12 bases beyond the gene matches. The intended sense of this specimen's time point label: before trial treatment. Donors were enrolled in RACIN, a single-arm phase I dose-escalation trial in which nivolumab, ipilimumab, aspirin, low-dose cyclophosphamide and low-dose radiotherapy were combined. To be eligible, a patient needed to have an advanced solid tumor that was TIL-negative.

The specimen comprised PBMCs, sampled before treatment. The sequence links TRBV6-2 or TRBV6-3 to TRBJ2-3; 10 bases in between match TRBD1. The TCR originated in a male donor with rectosigmoid adenocarcinoma. This receptor has the CDR3 CASSYGPGQGSTDTQYF. The base sequence is TGTGCCAGCAGCTATGGTCCGGGACAGGGGTCTACAGATACGCAGTATTTT.